These 5 T cell receptor beta chains originate from one sample sequenced in a study of CD8+CD57+ T cells in acquired aplastic anemia. Genomic DNA, the template, was used for profiling of the TCR beta VDJ and CDR3. Using its own MiXCR run on the reads, TCRdb lists one record per CDR3 protein. The data hold some 120,000 distinct CDR3 sequences, with 55% to 70% observed a single time. Only patients with CD8+CD57+ cell expansion on flow cytometry were chosen for sequencing. Sequencing input: sorted CD4+, CD8+, or CD8+CD57+ T cells (not recorded which) from PBMCs. These receptors were collected from a human donor with aplastic anemia.

This clonotype was seen many times. V usage is TRBV9 and J usage is TRBJ1-4; D gene unclear. This CDR3 has 15 amino acids. The germline V gene has CDR1 SGDLS and CDR2 YYNGEE. V was pared by 0 bases and J by 7 bases, with 13 bases between. The CDR3 DNA reads TGTGCCAGCAGCGTAGGGACGGGAAATGCTGAAAAACTGTTTTTT. Residues: CASSVGTGNAEKLFF.

This clonotype occurred many times. CDR3 DNA: TGTGCCAGCAGCTTAGATCCGACAGGGTCCTATGGCTACACCTTC. Translated, it gives CASSLDPTGSYGYTF. The chain employs TRBV11-2 and TRBJ1-2; TRBD1 aligns across 7 bases. The junction had 5 bases not matched to a gene; V was cut back by 0 bases and J by 4 bases. CDR1 is SGHAT and CDR2 is FQNNGV in the germline V gene. This CDR3 comprises 15 residues.

Of note for this clonotype: One end of the junction varies from germline; a read error may be responsible. The chain links TRBV20-1 to TRBJ2-1; 7 bases align to TRBD1. Germline V gene data show CDR1 as DFQATT and CDR2 as SNEGSKA (reference sequence). There are 12 residues in the CDR3. CDR3 amino acids: CSTSSGGNEQFF. CDR3 DNA: TGCAGTACTAGTTCAGGGGGTAATGAGCAGTTCTTC.

This clonotype occurred a few times. CDR3 amino acids: CASISGDPKTDTQYF. DNA of the CDR3: TGTGCCAGCATCTCAGGCGACCCTAAAACAGATACGCAGTATTTT. V usage is TRBV7-9 and J usage is TRBJ2-3, with unresolved D. Trimming stripped 7 bases from V and 3 bases from J, with 17 bases between. CDR1 is SEHNR, CDR2 FQNEAQ, per germline (reference sequence). The CDR3 extends over 15 amino acids.

J is TRBJ2-7 and V is TRBV2, with a possible D match to TRBD2 (6 bases). Germline-derived CDR1 and CDR2 are SNHLY and FYNNEI. CDR3 size: 12 residues. V lost 9 bases and J lost 4, with 13 bases in between. The DNA of the CDR3 is TGTGCCAGTGGCATCGGGACTTACGAGCAGTACTTC. This sequence encodes CASGIGTYEQYF.